This T cell receptor (beta chain) emerged from a study of cytomegalovirus exposure and HLA in healthy donors. A multiplex PCR was run with 60 Vbeta primers and 13 Jbeta primers. Assay used: immunoSEQ multiplex PCR; TCRdb lists only in-frame clones, some missing. The top ten clones hold approximately 2% of a sample with some 180,000 clones, 73% of them seen once. CDR3 size: 13 residues. V dropped 6 bases and J dropped 9; count of bases not matched to a gene: 7. CDR1 MNHNS and CDR2 SASEGT come from the germline V gene. This TCR was sampled from a woman aged 25 to 39 in good health and CMV-seronegative. The chain employs TRBV6-1 and TRBJ2-1; TRBD1 matches at 8 bases. Sequenced sample: PBMCs. CDR3 region: CASRPGGWREQFF. CDR3 nucleotide sequence: TGTGCCAGCAGACCAGGGGGCTGGCGTGAGCAGTTCTTC.